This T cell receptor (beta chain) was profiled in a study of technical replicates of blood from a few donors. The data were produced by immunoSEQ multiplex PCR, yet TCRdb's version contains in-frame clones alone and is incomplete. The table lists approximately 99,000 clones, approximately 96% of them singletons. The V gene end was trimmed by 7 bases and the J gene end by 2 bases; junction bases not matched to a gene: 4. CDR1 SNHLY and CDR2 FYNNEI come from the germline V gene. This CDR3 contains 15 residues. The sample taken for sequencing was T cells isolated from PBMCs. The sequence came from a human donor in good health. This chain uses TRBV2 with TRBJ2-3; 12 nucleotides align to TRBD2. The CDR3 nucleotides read TGTGCCAGCACACTAGCGGGAGGAATCACAGATACGCAGTATTTT. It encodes CASTLAGGITDTQYF.